Below are 29 T cell receptor beta chains sequenced from a single sample in a study of identical twins. MiXCR, run by TCRdb on the 5' RACE reads, gives a single entry per CDR3 protein. The sample includes about 720,000 distinct CDR3 sequences, roughly 8% of them seen just once. This sample was also put to use in a study of yellow fever vaccine responses in identical twins.

Specimen: PBMCs. Every receptor here comes from a young woman in good health.

Many counts were recorded for this clonotype. V gene TRBV12-3 or TRBV12-4 combines with J gene TRBJ1-4, with 9 positions matching TRBD1. Trimming took 7 bases from V and 7 from J; bases not matched to a gene: 7. This CDR3 comprises 14 residues. CDR3 region: CASTPGQGSEKLFF. The CDR3 region has the DNA TGTGCCAGCACTCCGGGACAGGGAAGTGAAAAACTGTTTTTT.

The chain joins TRBV24-1 to TRBJ2-1; D may be TRBD2 (6 bases). The germline gives CDR1 KGHDR, CDR2 SFDVKD. CDR3 length: 16 amino acids. Deletions cut 4 bases from V and 1 base from J, with 13 bases between. The CDR3 sequence: CATSDLDYSSYNEQFF. The CDR3 DNA reads as TGTGCCACCAGTGACCTGGACTACTCATCCTACAATGAGCAGTTCTTC.

This clonotype was seen repeatedly, ten times or more. CDR3 sequence (DNA): TGTGCCAGCAGCGTCCCAGCGGGAGCTAATGAGCAGTTCTTC. Translated, it gives CASSVPAGANEQFF. The chain links TRBV9 to TRBJ2-1, with 8 bases identical to TRBD2. The CDR3 covers 14 residues. Germline-derived CDR1 and CDR2 are SGDLS and YYNGEE. With V trimmed by 2 bases and J by 7 bases, 5 bases remained unmatched. Using reference TRBV9 and TRBJ2-1 for the parts outside the CDR3, the full variable domain is DSGVTQTPKHLITATGQRVTLRCSPRSGDLSVYWYQQSLDQGLQFLIQYYNGEERAKGNILERFSAQQFPDLHSELNLSSLELGDSALYFCASSVPAGANEQFFGPGTRLTVL.

This chain links TRBV20-1 with TRBJ2-7; D may be TRBD1 (6 bases). CDR3 length equals 13 residues. CDR1 is DFQATT and CDR2 is SNEGSKA in the germline V gene (reference sequence). V gave up 1 base and J gave up 7 bases, with 14 bases separating them. CDR3: CSARGANRAEQYF. The CDR3 DNA is TGCAGTGCTAGAGGGGCAAACAGGGCTGAGCAGTACTTC.

The rearrangement uses TRBV6-5 and TRBJ2-3, with 9 bases matching TRBD2. The ends lost 2 bases at V and 1 base at J; junction bases unmatched: 7. This CDR3 is 17 amino acids long. The germline gives CDR1 MNHEY, CDR2 SVGAGI. CDR3 sequence reads: CASSYGGGGTGTDTQYF. CDR3 coding DNA: TGTGCCAGCAGTTACGGCGGGGGGGGGACGGGCACAGATACGCAGTATTTT.

The gene calls are TRBV7-9 and TRBJ2-2, with 7 positions matching TRBD2. The CDR3 consists of 17 residues. The V segment lost 5 bases and the J segment 0 bases; nucleotides outside the gene matches: 9. The germline CDR1 and CDR2 sequences are SEHNR and FQNEAQ (reference sequence). The CDR3 loop reads CASSQIVGGANTGELFF. DNA for the CDR3: TGTGCCAGCAGCCAAATTGTGGGAGGGGCGAACACCGGGGAGCTGTTTTTT.

The chain recombines TRBV14 with TRBJ2-4, with no clear D. The CDR3 contains 14 residues. Germline V gene sequence: CDR1 SGHDN, CDR2 FVKESK. Trimming removed 3 bases from V and 2 bases from J, with 8 bases in between. CDR3 region: CASSHIESKNIQYF. CDR3 bases: TGTGCCAGCAGCCACATTGAATCCAAAAACATTCAGTACTTC.

The genes are TRBV11-2 and TRBJ2-2; 7 positions agree with TRBD2. The germline V gene has CDR1 SGHAT and CDR2 FQNNGV. The CDR3 spans 18 residues. The J segment lost 6 bases and the V segment lost 5 bases, leaving 18 bases of the junction unmatched. The CDR3 spells CASSIHPGASGDAGELFF. The CDR3 DNA reads as TGTGCCAGCAGCATACACCCCGGGGCTAGCGGTGACGCCGGGGAGCTGTTTTTT.

This clonotype was counted at least ten times. The chain uses TRBV20-1 and TRBJ2-2, with TRBD2 identical over 10 bases. In germline, CDR1 is DFQATT, CDR2 SNEGSKA (reference sequence). The CDR3 has 15 residues. V gave up 5 bases and J gave up 5 bases; unmatched junction bases: 8. CDR3 coding DNA: TGCAGTGCTGAAATTAGCGGGAGGCGGACCGGGGAGCTGTTTTTT. Translated, it gives CSAEISGRRTGELFF.

This clonotype has a handful of counts. The rearrangement joins TRBV7-2 to TRBJ2-2, with unresolved D. Germline V CDR1 and CDR2: SGHTA, FQGNSA. The CDR3 spans 15 residues. The V gene lost 2 bases and the J gene lost 0 bases, with 7 bases spanning the gap. CDR3 loop: CASSLRGSNTGELFF. CDR3 sequence (DNA): TGTGCCAGCAGCTTAAGAGGATCGAACACCGGGGAGCTGTTTTTT. Complete variable domain (other parts from reference TRBV7-2 and TRBJ2-2): GAGVSQSPSNKVTEKGKDVELRCDPISGHTALYWYRQSLGQGLEFLIYFQGNSAPDKSGLPSDRFSAERTGGSVSTLTIQRTQQEDSAVYLCASSLRGSNTGELFFGEGSRLTVL.

This clonotype came up many times. The CDR3 loop reads CASTDLAGGPPEYF. As DNA, the CDR3 is TGTGCCAGCACCGACCTAGCGGGGGGGCCGCCTGAGTATTTT. The rearrangement uses TRBV25-1 and TRBJ2-3; TRBD2 agrees at 12 bases. Germline V gives CDR1 MGHDK, CDR2 SYGVNS. The length of the CDR3 is 14 residues. V was clipped by 7 bases and J by 13 bases; unmatched bases: 12.

This clonotype was found a few times. V usage is TRBV6-2 or TRBV6-3 and J usage is TRBJ1-6; D perhaps matches TRBD1 (6 bases). Looked up from germline, CDR1 is MNHEY and CDR2 is SVGEGT. The CDR3 extends over 18 amino acids. V was cut by 5 bases and J by 10 bases, with 27 bases left in between. The CDR3 nucleotides are TGTGCCAGCAGTCTACGTAGGGGGGCTCGCGGGGAGAGATCACCCCTCCACTTT. Translated: CASSLRRGARGERSPLHF.

This clonotype occurred many times. The chain joins TRBV5-1 to TRBJ2-2, with TRBD1 as a possible D gene (5 bases). CDR1 and CDR2 (germline): SGHRS, YFSETQ. V lost 4 bases and J lost 6, with 16 bases in between. There are 15 residues in the CDR3. In DNA, the CDR3 is TGCGCCAGCAGCCCAATAGGACATTCCCCCGGGGAGCTGTTTTTT. Protein product: CASSPIGHSPGELFF.

J is TRBJ2-1 and V is TRBV7-9; D is unclear. CDR1 is SEHNR and CDR2 is FQNEAQ in the germline V gene (reference sequence). CDR3 length equals 13 residues. V was shortened by 5 bases and J by 10 bases, with 15 bases between the two germline ends. The CDR3 nucleotides are TGTGCCAGCAGCGACGTGAACGGGCCCGAGCAGTTCTTC. This codes for CASSDVNGPEQFF.

The V call is TRBV7-9, the J call TRBJ2-1; D is unclear. V lost 6 bases and J 3 bases, leaving 6 bases between the germline ends. Germline CDR1 and CDR2: SEHNR and FQNEAQ (reference sequence). There are 12 residues in the CDR3. The CDR3 sequence: CASSWDYNEQFF. In DNA form, the CDR3 reads TGTGCCAGCAGTTGGGACTACAATGAGCAGTTCTTC.

This clonotype was recorded a few times. The V call is TRBV27, the J call TRBJ2-5, with D possibly matching TRBD2 (5 bases). CDR3 length: 15 amino acids. Germline V gene sequence: CDR1 MNHEY, CDR2 SMNVEV (reference sequence). V lost 7 bases and J 5 bases, leaving 20 bases between the germline ends. Written as DNA, the CDR3 is TGTGCCAGCACCACCCGAGCTGGTCGAGGGGAGACCCAGTACTTC. Residues: CASTTRAGRGETQYF.

Only a few counts were recorded for this clonotype. V usage is TRBV15 and J usage is TRBJ2-3; 8 bases line up with TRBD2. This CDR3 is built from 16 residues. V lost 5 bases and J lost 6; bases outside the gene matches: 13. Germline V gene lookup returns CDR1 LNHNV and CDR2 YYDKDF (reference sequence). DNA of the CDR3: TGTGCCACCAGCTCCCTCGGGAGGGTGGTAAGGGATACGCAGTATTTT. Translation: CATSSLGRVVRDTQYF.

This clonotype was recorded a few times. The CDR3 region is CASSYRGAGFNSPLHF. The CDR3 DNA reads as TGTGCCAGCAGTTACCGAGGGGCAGGGTTTAATTCACCCCTCCACTTT. V and J are TRBV12-3 or TRBV12-4 and TRBJ1-6, with D tentatively TRBD1 (5 bases). The V gene lost 4 bases and the J gene lost 6 bases, with 16 bases spanning the gap. CDR3 length equals 16 residues.

The genes are TRBV12-3 or TRBV12-4 and TRBJ1-5, with no clear D. The CDR3 has 15 amino acids. V was trimmed by 9 bases and J by 3 bases, leaving 18 bases between them. CDR3 protein: CARSPLPGVNQPQHF. CDR3 in DNA: TGTGCCAGAAGTCCTCTACCTGGGGTCAATCAGCCCCAGCATTTT.

This clonotype was counted only a few times. This sequence joins TRBV27 and TRBJ2-3; D is perhaps TRBD2 (5 bases). V shed 7 bases and J shed 1 base, with 18 bases lying between them. The CDR3 loop spans 16 amino acids. Looked up from germline, CDR1 is MNHEY and CDR2 is SMNVEV (reference sequence). The CDR3 DNA sequence: TGTGCCAGCACGGGGTATCGGGGAAACGGCACAGATACGCAGTATTTT. The encoded protein is CASTGYRGNGTDTQYF.

This clonotype came up a few times. This sequence joins TRBV2 and TRBJ2-1, with D maybe TRBD2 (6 bases). The CDR3 is made up of 17 amino acids. Germline V gives CDR1 SNHLY, CDR2 FYNNEI. V gave up 7 bases and J gave up 4 bases, with 23 bases separating them. DNA for the CDR3: TGTGCCAGCAAAGAGGGGAGGTTCTACCACCCATACAATGAGCAGTTCTTC. Translation: CASKEGRFYHPYNEQFF.

V and J are TRBV5-1 and TRBJ2-1; TRBD2 aligns across 10 bases. Germline V gene data show CDR1 as SGHRS and CDR2 as YFSETQ. Losses at the gene ends were 3 bases for V and 0 bases for J; bases not matched to a gene: 6. The CDR3 totals 17 residues. The DNA for the CDR3 is TGCGCCAGCAGCTCTTCTAGCGGGGGAAGCTCCTACAATGAGCAGTTCTTC. Protein sequence: CASSSSSGGSSYNEQFF.

This clonotype occurred a few times. The J gene is TRBJ2-1, the V gene TRBV5-6; TRBD2 matches at 9 bases. Germline CDR1 SGHDT, CDR2 YYEEEE. This CDR3 is 15 amino acids long. V shed 4 bases, J shed 0 bases, and the junction held 2 bases outside the gene matches. CDR3 coding DNA: TGTGCCAGCAGCAATAGCGGGAGCTCCTACAATGAGCAGTTCTTC. Translated: CASSNSGSSYNEQFF.

The J gene is TRBJ2-1, the V gene TRBV4-3; a weak D match, TRBD1 (6 bases). This CDR3 region has 14 residues. V gave up 3 bases and J gave up 7 bases, with 13 bases separating them. Germline V gene data show CDR1 as LGHNA and CDR2 as YSLEER. The DNA for the CDR3 is TGCGCCAGCAGCCAGTGGGGGCTGGGAAATGAGCAGTTCTTC. Its protein product is CASSQWGLGNEQFF.

This clonotype has just a few counts. This chain connects TRBV3-1 to TRBJ2-7; D is perhaps TRBD2 (6 bases). Germline V gives CDR1 LGHDT, CDR2 YNNKEL (reference sequence). The CDR3 has 15 residues. V lost 1 base and J lost 6, with 16 bases in between. CDR3 loop: CASSQAGRSVFEQYF. For the CDR3, the DNA is TGTGCCAGCAGCCAAGCCGGGAGATCGGTCTTCGAGCAGTACTTC.

This clonotype was picked up a small number of times. The chain combines TRBV6-5 with TRBJ1-1; 7 bases match TRBD1. J was trimmed by 5 bases and V by 5 bases; bases with no gene match: 11. CDR3 length: 15 residues. In germline, CDR1 is MNHEY, CDR2 SVGAGI. CDR3 DNA sequence: TGTGCCAGCAGTAACCTCGACAGGGTGTGGACTGAAGCTTTCTTT. It translates to CASSNLDRVWTEAFF.

The chain employs TRBV6-1 and TRBJ2-1; 8 nucleotides match TRBD2. V lost 6 bases, J lost 2 bases, and 3 bases stayed unmatched. This CDR3 spans 14 amino acids. Germline V gene sequence: CDR1 MNHNS, CDR2 SASEGT. For the CDR3, the DNA is TGTGCCAGCAGCCAGCGGGAGACCTACAATGAGCAGTTCTTC. Translating it yields CASSQRETYNEQFF.

This clonotype has only a few counts. The chain has TRBV5-1 and TRBJ2-1; the match to TRBD2 covers 13 bases. Germline CDR1 reads SGHRS; CDR2 reads YFSETQ. With V trimmed by 3 bases and J by 5 bases, 2 bases remained unmatched. The CDR3 is made up of 15 amino acids. Here the CDR3 DNA reads TGCGCCAGCAGCTGGACTAGCGGGGGCAACAATGAGCAGTTCTTC. This gives the protein CASSWTSGGNNEQFF.

The chain carries TRBV25-1 and TRBJ2-2; 10 positions match TRBD2. V gave up 3 bases and J gave up 4 bases; unmatched junction bases: 2. CDR1 is MGHDK, CDR2 SYGVNS, per germline. The CDR3 spans 15 residues. This CDR3 reads CASSDSGRPTGELFF. The CDR3 DNA reads as TGTGCCAGCAGTGATAGCGGGAGGCCCACCGGGGAGCTGTTTTTT.